This TCR beta chain was sequenced in a study of type 1 and type 2 diabetes patients. Regarding the study as a whole: Type 1 diabetes repertoires were significantly less diverse than type 2 diabetes ones.

This clonotype was detected only a few times. The antigen is unknown. Amplification started from genomic DNA. Amplification of the beta chain CDR3 used 30 forward and 13 reverse multiplex primers. One entry per CDR3 protein, called by TCRdb with MiXCR from the multiplex PCR reads. The table has about 290,000 distinct CDR3 sequences, more than 45% seen once; the top ten hold roughly 13%. The germline V gene encodes CDR1 SNHLY and CDR2 FYNNEI. The CDR3 totals 15 residues. The V and J ends lost 5 bases and 5 bases, in that order; junction bases with no gene match: 7. This chain links TRBV2 with TRBJ2-4, with TRBD1 matching 9 bases. Sequenced sample: peripheral blood mononuclear cells (PBMCs). The clonotype was recovered from a man aged 18 to 29 with type 2 diabetes. The CDR3 spells CASSSEQGAQNIQYF. The CDR3 DNA reads TGTGCCAGCAGTTCGGAACAGGGGGCCCAAAACATTCAGTACTTC.